The sequence of this TCR beta chain was determined in a study of cytomegalovirus exposure and HLA in healthy donors. This CDR3 contains 13 residues. V gave up 6 bases and J gave up 10 bases, with 16 bases separating them. CDR1 and CDR2 from the germline V gene are MNHNS and SASEGT. Method: immunoSEQ multiplex PCR; TCRdb's copy keeps in-frame clones and lacks some. This table holds over 150,000 clones, roughly 90% found once. The J gene is TRBJ2-1, the V gene TRBV6-1; D is ambiguous. Specimen: PBMCs. This clonotype originated in a woman aged 18-29 years in good health and CMV-seropositive. CDR3 sequence reads: CASRLTSPREQFF. Written as DNA, the CDR3 is TGTGCCAGCAGGCTAACTTCTCCCCGCGAGCAGTTCTTC.